These 27 T cell receptor beta chains share one sample of origin, sequenced in a study of cytomegalovirus exposure and HLA in healthy donors. PCR employed 60 Vbeta and 13 Jbeta primers. Using immunoSEQ multiplex PCR, the repertoire was profiled, and TCRdb retains in-frame clones only, with some absent. The sample holds 110,000 or so clones, approximately 76% seen once. Sequencing was carried out using PBMCs. The receptors shown here come from a man between 50 and 59 years old in good health and CMV-seropositive.

This clone has just one count. The V and J genes are TRBV4-1 and TRBJ2-1; TRBD2 agrees at 10 bases. The V and J ends lost 1 base and 8 bases, in that order; junction bases with no gene match: 5. The CDR3 sequence is 15 residues long. Germline-derived CDR1 and CDR2 are MGHRA and YSYEKL. In DNA form, the CDR3 reads TGCGCCAGCAGCCAAGCGGCTAGCGGGGGCCATGAGCAGTTCTTC. Translation: CASSQAASGGHEQFF.

The chain combines TRBV10-3 with TRBJ2-7, with D possibly TRBD1 on 5 matching bases. The CDR3 extends over 14 amino acids. Trimming removed 5 bases at V and 6 bases at J, with 17 bases between. Germline V CDR1 and CDR2: ENHRY, SYGVKD. In DNA form, the CDR3 reads TGTGCCATCAGTATCAAGGATAGCAGGGTCGAGCAGTACTTC. Its translation: CAISIKDSRVEQYF.

The V and J genes are TRBV27 and TRBJ1-1; D remains ambiguous. This CDR3 contains 13 residues. With 4 bases removed from V and 3 bases from J, the gap between germline ends came to 9 bases. From germline, CDR1 is MNHEY and CDR2 SMNVEV (reference sequence). DNA for the CDR3: TGTGCCAGCAGTTGGGGAGTGGACACTGAAGCTTTCTTT. Amino acids: CASSWGVDTEAFF.

V is TRBV14 and J is TRBJ2-7, with TRBD2 matching over 8 bases. Germline V gene data show CDR1 as SGHDN and CDR2 as FVKESK. This CDR3 comprises 15 residues. V lost 1 base to trimming and J lost 4 bases; unmatched junction nucleotides: 6. DNA of the CDR3: TGTGCCAGCAGCCAAGTGCGGGGGGAACCTTACGAGCAGTACTTC. It translates to CASSQVRGEPYEQYF.

V gene TRBV7-7 combines with J gene TRBJ2-1; possible D gene TRBD2, 7 bases. Trimming removed 10 bases from V and 6 bases from J, with 19 bases in between. This CDR3 spans 14 amino acids. From germline, CDR1 is SSHAT and CDR2 FNYEAQ (reference sequence). The CDR3 sequence: CANGGRKRLNEQFF. CDR3 bases: TGTGCCAACGGGGGGCGCAAAAGGCTCAATGAGCAGTTCTTC.

This chain joins TRBV7-2 and TRBJ1-1; D call uncertain. This CDR3 spans 14 amino acids. V shed 5 bases and J shed 5 bases, with 15 bases lying between them. Germline V CDR1 and CDR2: SGHTA, FQGNSA. The CDR3 DNA reads TGTGCCAGCAGCCTTGACCCTGGAGGGACTGAAGCTTTCTTT. Its protein product is CASSLDPGGTEAFF.

The genes are TRBV28 and TRBJ2-1; 9 nucleotides line up with TRBD2. The junction had 8 bases not matched to a gene; V was cut back by 7 bases and J by 4 bases. Per germline, CDR1 MDHEN and CDR2 SYDVKM. The CDR3 is 15 residues long. CDR3 loop: CASTVSGSSYNEQFF. In DNA, the CDR3 is TGTGCCAGCACCGTTAGCGGGAGTTCTTACAATGAGCAGTTCTTC. The full variable domain, with the rest looked up from reference TRBV28 and TRBJ2-1, is DVKVTQSSRYLVKRTGEKVFLECVQDMDHENMFWYRQDPGLGLRLIYFSYDVKMKEKGDIPEGYSVSREKKERFSLILESASTNQTSMYLCASTVSGSSYNEQFFGPGTRLTVL.

Only a few counts were recorded for this clone. CDR3 residues: CASRAFPRLERGETQYF. CDR3 DNA: TGTGCCAGCAGGGCATTCCCGAGACTAGAGAGGGGAGAGACCCAGTACTTC. The J gene is TRBJ2-5, the V gene TRBV27; tentatively, D is TRBD2 (6 bases). V lost 6 bases and J lost 4, with 24 bases in between. The germline V gene encodes CDR1 MNHEY and CDR2 SMNVEV (reference sequence). The CDR3 has 17 amino acids.

This sequence joins TRBV9 and TRBJ2-1, with D possibly being TRBD1 (6 bases). The V and J ends lost 1 base and 8 bases respectively, with 19 bases between them. The CDR3 sequence is 16 residues long. CDR1 is SGDLS and CDR2 is YYNGEE in the germline V gene. The CDR3 sequence is CASSVRGTPTRDEQFF. In DNA, the CDR3 is TGTGCCAGCAGCGTAAGAGGGACACCAACTAGGGATGAGCAGTTCTTC.

The chain recombines TRBV18 with TRBJ2-4; no reliable D call. The V and J ends lost 1 base and 7 bases respectively, with 5 bases between them. Per the germline V gene, CDR1 is KGHSH and CDR2 is LQKENI. The CDR3 extends over 12 amino acids. The CDR3 is CASSPQENIQYF. CDR3 in DNA: TGTGCCAGCTCACCACAGGAGAACATTCAGTACTTC.

V usage is TRBV20-1 and J usage is TRBJ2-7; TRBD1 agrees at 7 bases. In germline, CDR1 is DFQATT, CDR2 SNEGSKA (reference sequence). The J segment lost 8 bases and the V segment lost 6 bases, leaving 7 bases of the junction unmatched. The CDR3 spans 11 residues. The CDR3 spells CSAPVQGQQYF. DNA for the CDR3: TGCAGTGCACCCGTACAGGGGCAGCAGTACTTC.

The chain carries TRBV7-9 and TRBJ2-7; D is undetermined. This CDR3 region has 16 residues. Germline assignment: CDR1 SEHNR and CDR2 FQNEAQ (reference sequence). Trimming removed 3 bases from V and 2 bases from J, with 17 bases in between. This CDR3 is CASSLVVGRLPYEQYF. The CDR3 coding sequence is TGTGCCAGCAGCTTGGTGGTGGGCAGGCTCCCCTACGAGCAGTACTTC.

The CDR3 nucleotides are TGTGCCAGCAGCTTCGGGGGGGGAGCGCCAACTAATGAAAAACTGTTTTTT. Translated, it gives CASSFGGGAPTNEKLFF. V usage is TRBV5-4 and J usage is TRBJ1-4, with a possible D match to TRBD1 (5 bases). CDR1 SGHNT and CDR2 YYREEE come from the germline V gene (reference sequence). CDR3 length: 17 residues. Trimming stripped 2 bases from V and 0 bases from J, with 14 bases between. Supplemented by reference TRBV5-4 and TRBJ1-4, the full variable domain reads ETGVTQSPTHLIKTRGQQVTLRCSSQSGHNTVSWYQQALGQGPQFIFQYYREEENGRGNFPPRFSGLQFPNYSSELNVNALELDDSALYLCASSFGGGAPTNEKLFFGSGTQLSVL.

The chain couples TRBV25-1 to TRBJ2-7; the match to TRBD2 covers 9 bases. Germline CDR1 and CDR2: MGHDK and SYGVNS. The CDR3 is 13 residues long. V lost 7 bases and J lost 6; bases outside the gene matches: 7. The chain's CDR3 is CASTAGGASEQYF. In DNA form, the CDR3 reads TGTGCCAGCACCGCGGGGGGGGCGAGCGAGCAGTACTTC.

As for this clone: The same CDR3 is also encoded by other DNA sequences in this sample. J is TRBJ1-4 and V is TRBV5-6; D is undetermined. The CDR3 spans 14 residues. The germline V and J ends were trimmed by 0 bases and 8 bases, with 11 bases remaining between them. Germline CDR1 and CDR2: SGHDT and YYEEEE. CDR3 protein: CASSLAGTGEKLFF. For the CDR3, the DNA is TGTGCCAGCAGCTTGGCGGGCACGGGAGAAAAACTGTTTTTT.

The V call is TRBV19, the J call TRBJ1-5, with 9 nucleotides matching TRBD1. This CDR3 region has 14 residues. V lost 8 bases to trimming and J lost 7 bases; unmatched junction nucleotides: 9. From germline, CDR1 is LNHDA and CDR2 SQIVND (reference sequence). CDR3 protein: CASEPGQGWQPQHF. The CDR3 nucleotides are TGTGCCAGTGAACCGGGACAGGGTTGGCAGCCCCAGCATTTT.

The genes are TRBV27 and TRBJ2-2, with a tentative D call TRBD2 (7 bases). The CDR3 runs 16 residues. The germline CDR1 and CDR2 sequences are MNHEY and SMNVEV (reference sequence). V was cut by 2 bases and J by 3 bases, with 13 bases left in between. The CDR3: CASSLRGGGDTGELFF. As DNA, the CDR3 is TGTGCCAGCAGTTTAAGGGGGGGAGGGGACACCGGGGAGCTGTTTTTT.

The chain employs TRBV28 and TRBJ2-7, with 8 bases that match TRBD2. V was clipped by 7 bases and J by 0 bases; unmatched bases: 5. Germline V CDR1 and CDR2: MDHEN, SYDVKM. The CDR3 extends over 14 amino acids. The CDR3 here is CASTLAGSSYEQYF. The CDR3, as DNA: TGTGCCAGCACCCTAGCGGGCAGCTCCTACGAGCAGTACTTC.

This chain connects TRBV19 to TRBJ1-2, with TRBD1 matching over 11 bases. The CDR3 spans 15 residues. V dropped 5 bases and J dropped 5; count of bases not matched to a gene: 7. Germline-derived CDR1 and CDR2 are LNHDA and SQIVND (reference sequence). As DNA, the CDR3 is TGTGCCAGTAGTTCCCCCCGGGACAGGGGGTATGGCTACACCTTC. It encodes CASSSPRDRGYGYTF.

The chain recombines TRBV11-2 with TRBJ2-5, with a tentative D call TRBD2 (7 bases). CDR3 length equals 15 residues. V gave up 2 bases and J gave up 5 bases, with 15 bases separating them. Germline loops: CDR1 SGHAT, CDR2 FQNNGV. The CDR3 is CASSLTQGRDETQYF. In DNA form, the CDR3 reads TGTGCCAGCAGCTTAACGCAGGGGAGGGACGAGACCCAGTACTTC.

This clone came up once. V gene TRBV27 combines with J gene TRBJ1-2, with unresolved D. CDR3 size: 16 residues. Per the germline V gene, CDR1 is MNHEY and CDR2 is SMNVEV (reference sequence). V was shortened by 2 bases and J by 8 bases, with 21 bases between the two germline ends. CDR3 protein: CASSLRPSGRRGGYTF. In nucleotides, the CDR3 is TGTGCCAGCAGTTTAAGGCCTAGCGGGCGGCGAGGAGGCTACACCTTC.

This chain links TRBV11-3 with TRBJ1-3; TRBD1 matches 7 bases. CDR3 length equals 14 residues. Germline V lookup: CDR1 SGHNT, CDR2 YENEEA. J gave up 3 bases and V 5 bases, and 4 bases lay outside the gene matches. DNA for the CDR3: TGTGCCAGCAGCCCCGGACAGGTTGGAAACACCATATATTTT. Amino acids: CASSPGQVGNTIYF. The complete variable domain, with remaining parts taken from reference TRBV11-3 and TRBJ1-3, reads EAGVVQSPRYKIIEKKQPVAFWCNPISGHNTLYWYLQNLGQGPELLIRYENEEAVDDSQLPKDRFSAERLKGVDSTLKIQPAELGDSAVYLCASSPGQVGNTIYFGEGSWLTVV.

V is TRBV19 and J is TRBJ2-3; TRBD2 matches at 15 bases. The trim removed 1 base at V and 8 bases at J, leaving 13 bases unmatched. This CDR3 is built from 19 residues. Germline CDR1 reads LNHDA; CDR2 reads SQIVND (reference sequence). The CDR3 sequence is CASSIAGLAGGRRLGTQYF. DNA of the CDR3: TGTGCCAGTAGTATAGCCGGACTAGCGGGGGGGCGACGGCTGGGTACGCAGTATTTT. The full variable domain, its missing parts supplied by reference TRBV19 and TRBJ2-3, is DGGITQSPKYLFRKEGQNVTLSCEQNLNHDAMYWYRQDPGQGLRLIYYSQIVNDFQKGDIAEGYSVSREKKESFPLTVTSAQKNPTAFYLCASSIAGLAGGRRLGTQYFGPGTRLTVL.

V usage is TRBV29-1 and J usage is TRBJ2-5; 8 nucleotides agree with TRBD2. Germline-derived CDR1 and CDR2 are SQVTM and ANQGSEA. After removal of 2 bases from V and 4 bases from J, the junction contained 3 bases not matched to a gene. The CDR3 spans 13 residues. CDR3 in amino acids: CSVEPGGGETQYF. The CDR3 region has the DNA TGCAGCGTTGAACCCGGGGGGGGAGAGACCCAGTACTTC.

The chain is built from TRBV27 and TRBJ1-1; D may be TRBD1 (5 bases). Germline V gene data show CDR1 as MNHEY and CDR2 as SMNVEV (reference sequence). The CDR3 covers 13 residues. Trimming removed 3 bases at V and 7 bases at J, with 12 bases between. The CDR3 sequence: CASSFRGGVEAFF. The CDR3 nucleotides are TGTGCCAGCAGTTTTCGGGGGGGGGTTGAAGCTTTCTTT.

The rearrangement uses TRBV7-7 and TRBJ2-7; 10 nucleotides agree with TRBD1. Germline trimming cut 4 bases from V and 0 bases from J; bases unmatched to any gene: 18. This CDR3 contains 20 residues. CDR1 is SSHAT, CDR2 FNYEAQ, per germline (reference sequence). CDR3 in amino acids: CASSSLSRDRGALGSYEQYF. CDR3 bases: TGTGCCAGCAGCTCCCTTAGTCGGGACAGGGGTGCATTGGGCTCCTACGAGCAGTACTTC.

The rearrangement uses TRBV19 and TRBJ2-1; TRBD2 matches at 8 bases. Losses at the gene ends were 6 bases for V and 5 bases for J; bases not matched to a gene: 12. Germline CDR1 and CDR2: LNHDA and SQIVND (reference sequence). The CDR3 loop spans 16 amino acids. The CDR3 DNA is TGTGCCAGTAGCCGCTGGTCGGGAGGGAGGAACAATGAGCAGTTCTTC. It is translated as CASSRWSGGRNNEQFF.